This T cell receptor (beta chain) appears in the sequencing data of a study of cytotoxic CD8 clonotypes in ibrutinib-treated CLL. V dropped 3 bases and J dropped 6; count of bases not matched to a gene: 12. The CDR3 length is 16 residues. CDR1 and CDR2 (germline): SEHNR, FQNEAQ (reference sequence). TCRdb's table, derived via immunoSEQ multiplex PCR, lists solely in-frame clones and lacks some. Here the sample spans 140,000 or so clones, 79% being singletons. This rearrangement joins TRBV7-9 to TRBJ1-2, with TRBD1 identical over 8 bases. The sequence was collected from a human donor with chronic lymphocytic leukemia. Source: PBMCs, taken after 12 months of ibrutinib treatment. As DNA, the CDR3 is TGTGCCAGCAGCTTTCGTTCAGGGGGCAGAGAAAATGGCTACACCTTC. This encodes CASSFRSGGRENGYTF.